This T cell receptor beta chain was recovered during a study of T cells in Graves' hyperthyroidism and ophthalmopathy. Amplification targeted TCR beta CDR3 regions from RNA transcripts. The HTBI primer set served for first-round RT-PCR of the TCR CDR3. MiXCR, applied by TCRdb to the multiplex PCR reads, yields one record per CDR3 protein. This sample has more than 600,000 distinct CDR3 sequences, with approximately 16% found just once. In regard to this clonotype: Its antigen is not known.

Whole-study findings and limits: Most thyroid clonotypes with frequency above 0.001 were detected in blood.

V was clipped by 2 bases and J by 8 bases, with 18 bases between them. CDR3 length: 14 amino acids. Germline V gene lookup returns CDR1 SQVTM and CDR2 ANQGSEA. Material: blood. The chain combines TRBV29-1 with TRBJ1-2; no firm D call. This receptor was taken from a young man with Graves' hyperthyroidism. The chain's CDR3 is CSVESRGQLRGYTF. The CDR3 nucleotides are TGCAGCGTTGAATCTCGCGGCCAGCTACGCGGCTACACCTTC. The complete variable domain, with remaining parts taken from reference TRBV29-1 and TRBJ1-2, reads SAVISQKPSRDICQRGTSLTIQCQVDSQVTMMFWYRQQPGQSLTLIATANQGSEATYESGFVIDKFPISRPNLTFSTLTVSNMSPEDSSIYLCSVESRGQLRGYTFGSGTRLTVV.